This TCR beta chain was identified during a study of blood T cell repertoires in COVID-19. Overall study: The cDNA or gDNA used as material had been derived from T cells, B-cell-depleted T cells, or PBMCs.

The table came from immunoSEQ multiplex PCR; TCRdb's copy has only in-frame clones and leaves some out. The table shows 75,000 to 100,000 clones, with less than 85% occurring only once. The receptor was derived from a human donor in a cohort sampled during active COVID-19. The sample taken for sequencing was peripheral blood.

The CDR3 DNA is TGTGCCAGCAGTGATACAGGGGGCGCAGGTCAGCCCCAGCATTTT. Protein sequence: CASSDTGGAGQPQHF. V is TRBV28 and J is TRBJ1-5; TRBD1 aligns across 9 bases. The ends lost 5 bases at V and 6 bases at J; junction bases unmatched: 8. The CDR3 loop spans 15 amino acids. CDR1 and CDR2 (germline): MDHEN, SYDVKM.